This T cell receptor (beta chain) originates from a study of blood T cell repertoires in COVID-19. In the study overall: Sample material is recorded as cDNA or gDNA derived from T cells, B-cell-depleted T cells, or PBMCs.

Source study methods: Amplification from reference gene primers served as the basis for estimated nucleated cell counts. Repertoires were generated with immunoSEQ multiplex PCR, while TCRdb's copy carries only in-frame clones and drops some. V and J calls and clone size are given by that table; D and trimming were obtained from the DNA. The sample consists of 150,000 to 250,000 clones, roughly four fifths of them appearing once. Germline V gives CDR1 SGHTS, CDR2 YDEGEE. CDR3 size: 16 residues. Trimming left V 2 bases short and J 2 bases short, with 14 bases between. Among Cohort 3 donors, those recovered had two negative PCRs, clearance, or symptom resolution.

The clonotype originates from a middle-aged man who had recovered from COVID-19. The chain joins TRBV5-8 to TRBJ2-1; D perhaps matches TRBD2 (6 bases). The sequenced sample was PBMCs or T cells enriched from blood (not recorded which). The CDR3 loop reads CASSFLGGSAYNEQFF. CDR3 DNA sequence: TGTGCCAGCAGCTTTTTAGGAGGGAGTGCCTACAATGAGCAGTTCTTC.